This T cell receptor (beta chain) was documented in a study of human CD8 memory T cell subsets. Notes on the study in general: The study sequenced T cell receptor beta chains alone.

The CDR3 extends over 14 amino acids. The germline gives CDR1 SQVTM, CDR2 ANQGSEA. Libraries targeted TCR beta using 5' RACE with UMIs. TCRdb re-called the 5' RACE reads, yielding one record per CDR3 amino acid sequence without DNA. The sample table sets out fewer than 20,000 distinct CDR3 sequences. In the case of this clonotype: The antigen is unknown.

This receptor was taken from a human donor in good health. This sequence joins TRBV29-1 and TRBJ2-7; as DNA is missing, the TRBD1 call by TCRdb cannot be tested. Input material: CD8+ T cells from PBMCs. Here the CDR3 reads CSVVFRERPYEQYF.